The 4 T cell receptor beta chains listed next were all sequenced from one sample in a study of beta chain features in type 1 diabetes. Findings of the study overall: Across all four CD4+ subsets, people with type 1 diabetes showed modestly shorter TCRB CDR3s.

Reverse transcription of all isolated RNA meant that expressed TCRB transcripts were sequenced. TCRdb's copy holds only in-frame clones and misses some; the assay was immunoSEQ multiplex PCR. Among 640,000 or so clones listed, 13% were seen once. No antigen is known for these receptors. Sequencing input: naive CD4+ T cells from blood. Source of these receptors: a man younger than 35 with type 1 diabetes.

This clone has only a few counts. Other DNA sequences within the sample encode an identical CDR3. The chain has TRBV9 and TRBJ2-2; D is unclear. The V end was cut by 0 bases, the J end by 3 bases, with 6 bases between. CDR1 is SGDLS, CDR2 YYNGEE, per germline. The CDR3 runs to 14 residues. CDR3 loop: CASSVVWDTGELFF. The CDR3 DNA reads TGTGCCAGCAGCGTAGTGTGGGACACCGGGGAGCTGTTTTTT. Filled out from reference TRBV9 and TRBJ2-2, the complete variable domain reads DSGVTQTPKHLITATGQRVTLRCSPRSGDLSVYWYQQSLDQGLQFLIQYYNGEERAKGNILERFSAQQFPDLHSELNLSSLELGDSALYFCASSVVWDTGELFFGEGSRLTVL.

CDR3 amino acids: CASSSRQGKAEGETQYF. The CDR3 coding sequence is TGTGCCAGCAGTTCCCGACAGGGGAAGGCTGAGGGAGAGACCCAGTACTTC. This chain uses TRBV28 with TRBJ2-5, with 8 bases identical to TRBD1. This CDR3 is 17 amino acids long. V gave up 4 bases and J gave up 4 bases; unmatched junction bases: 14. Germline V lookup: CDR1 MDHEN, CDR2 SYDVKM.

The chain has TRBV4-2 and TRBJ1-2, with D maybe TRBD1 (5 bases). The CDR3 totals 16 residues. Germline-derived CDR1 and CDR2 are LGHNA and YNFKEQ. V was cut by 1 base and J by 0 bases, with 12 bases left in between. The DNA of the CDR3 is TGTGCCAGCAGCCAAGGTGACAGTATTCCTAACTATGGCTACACCTTC. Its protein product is CASSQGDSIPNYGYTF.

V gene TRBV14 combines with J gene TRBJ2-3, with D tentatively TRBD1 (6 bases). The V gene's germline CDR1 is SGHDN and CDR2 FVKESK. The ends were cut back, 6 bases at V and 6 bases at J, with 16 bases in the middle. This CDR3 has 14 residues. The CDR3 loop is CASSPAGVIDTQYF. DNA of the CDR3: TGTGCCAGCAGTCCAGCAGGGGTAATCGATACGCAGTATTTT.